Below, 13 T cell receptor beta chains from the same sample are listed, as sequenced in a study of tumor-infiltrating lymphocytes in primary liver carcinoma. The tissue used was unsorted bulk material of roughly 17-33 mg. RNA and DNA were co-extracted from it with the AllPrep DNA/RNA mini kit. Priming with a constant-region primer yielded TCR beta cDNA from about 510 ng total RNA. Amplification in three nested multiplex PCR rounds with slightly modified ARM-PCR gave rise to TCR beta libraries. The opening two PCR rounds, approximately 10 cycles each, paired TRBV1-TRBV30 forward primers with a C-beta reverse primer. In TCRdb, the multiplex PCR reads were re-called with MiXCR into one record per CDR3 protein. The sample holds 95,000 to 150,000 distinct CDR3 sequences, around 62% seen once. The sequenced sample was liver tumor tissue from sampling region 1. Indicated subset: tumor region T1, superior pole. These receptors came from a woman in her fifties or sixties with primary liver carcinoma and hepatitis B virus infection.

With regard to this clonotype: One end of the junction fails to match germline, which may point to a read error. The rearrangement links TRBV11-1 to TRBJ2-6, with D possibly being TRBD1 (5 bases). The V gene's germline CDR1 is SGHAT and CDR2 FQDESV (reference sequence). The CDR3 is made up of 16 amino acids. CDR3 nucleotide sequence: TGTGCCAGCGAGCCTGGTCTAACGTCTGGGGCCAAAGTCCTGACTTTC. Translating gives CASEPGLTSGAKVLTF.

The V call is TRBV11-2, the J call TRBJ2-5; 12 bases fit TRBD2. With V trimmed by 7 bases and J by 5 bases, 11 bases remained unmatched. Germline CDR1 is SGHAT and CDR2 is FQNNGV. The CDR3 consists of 16 residues. CDR3 loop: CASIPIGLAGIETQYF. In DNA form, the CDR3 reads TGTGCCAGCATCCCGATCGGACTAGCGGGAATTGAGACCCAGTACTTC.

Remarks on this clonotype: This clone may be a read error of a much larger clone one base away. This chain connects TRBV28 to TRBJ2-3, with D hard to call. Germline CDR1 MDHEN, CDR2 SYDVKM. The CDR3 is 13 residues long. Trimming took off 11 bases at V and 2 bases at J, with 14 bases between the two ends. The CDR3 reads CASWSLPTDTQYF. Written as DNA, the CDR3 is TGTGCCTCATGGAGCTTGCCCACAGATACGCAGTATTTT.

Worth noting for this clonotype: At one end the junction does not follow the germline gene, possibly because of a read error. The chain has TRBV11-2 and TRBJ2-3; D remains unclear. The CDR3 contains 12 residues. Germline-derived CDR1 and CDR2 are SGHAT and FQNNGV. In nucleotides, the CDR3 is TGTGTCAGCAGCTTCAACTCAGCATTGCAATATTTT. This codes for CVSSFNSALQYF. The full variable domain, in which reference TRBV11-2 and TRBJ2-3 provide the parts outside the CDR3, is EAGVAQSPRYKIIEKRQSVAFWCNPISGHATLYWYQQILGQGPKLLIQFQNNGVVDDSQLPKDRFSAERLKGVDSTLKIQPAKLEDSAVYLCVSSFNSALQYFGPGTRLTVL.

The chain recombines TRBV20-1 with TRBJ1-2; 7 bases match TRBD1. The CDR3 totals 14 residues. CDR1 is DFQATT, CDR2 SNEGSKA, per germline (reference sequence). The V and J ends lost 2 bases and 8 bases, in that order; junction bases with no gene match: 11. CDR3 loop: CSARSQDRAVGYTF. The DNA for the CDR3 is TGCAGTGCTAGATCCCAAGACAGGGCGGTCGGCTACACCTTC.

This clonotype was detected once. The junction differs from germline at one of its ends, possibly a read error. The chain has TRBV11-1 and TRBJ2-5; the match to TRBD1 covers 7 bases. Germline assignment: CDR1 SGHAT and CDR2 FQDESV (reference sequence). CDR3 length equals 14 residues. The DNA of the CDR3 is TGTGGCAGCAGCTTAAACAGGGGAAGGGAGACTCAGTACTTC. Amino acid sequence: CGSSLNRGRETQYF. Drawing the rest from reference TRBV11-1 and TRBJ2-5, the complete variable domain is EAEVAQSPRYKITEKSQAVAFWCDPISGHATLYWYRQILGQGPELLVQFQDESVVDDSQLPKDRFSAERLKGVDSTLKIQPAELGDSAMYLCGSSLNRGRETQYFGPGTRLLVL.

The count of this clonotype is one. This sequence joins TRBV11-2 and TRBJ2-3; D remains unclear. CDR1 is SGHAT, CDR2 FQNNGV, per germline. The CDR3 covers 13 residues. Trimming pared 8 bases from V and 6 bases from J, leaving 15 bases between. The CDR3 protein is CASGYTNTDTQYF. CDR3 nucleotides: TGTGCCAGCGGCTACACTAACACCGATACGCAGTATTTT.

The table lists this clonotype with a few counts. The missing conserved phenylalanine or tryptophan at the end of this CDR3 makes a read error likely. The chain carries TRBV11-2 and TRBJ2-2; 10 bases fit TRBD2. V was clipped by 3 bases and J by 6 bases; unmatched bases: 7. This CDR3 contains 16 residues. Germline assignment: CDR1 SGHAT and CDR2 FQNNGV. CDR3 DNA sequence: TGTGCCAGCAGCTTTCGGCTAGCGGGAGATTCCGGGGAGCTGTTTTGT. Its translation: CASSFRLAGDSGELFC.

In its sample, this clonotype was seen a few times. One end of the junction fails to match germline, which may point to a read error. V usage is TRBV29-1 and J usage is TRBJ2-7; maybe TRBD2 (5 bases). The germline CDR1 and CDR2 sequences are SQVTM and ANQGSEA. The CDR3 sequence is 14 residues long. The CDR3 bases are TGCAGCGTGACTGGGATAGCGAGAACCTACGAACAGTACTTC. Encoded protein: CSVTGIARTYEQYF.

This clonotype was found many times. This chain uses TRBV11-2 with TRBJ1-1, with D possibly matching TRBD1 (6 bases). V gave up 4 bases and J gave up 5 bases, with 20 bases separating them. CDR1 and CDR2 (germline): SGHAT, FQNNGV. The CDR3 loop spans 16 amino acids. The CDR3 loop is CASSSLGGGRNTEAFF. DNA of the CDR3: TGTGCCAGCAGCTCCCTCGGGGGGGGGCGCAATACTGAAGCTTTCTTT.

This chain connects TRBV12-3 or TRBV12-4 to TRBJ1-2; D might be TRBD1 (5 bases). The CDR3 covers 16 residues. V was cut by 6 bases and J by 4 bases, with 21 bases left in between. The CDR3 region is CASSRGGPGRSYGYTF. DNA for the CDR3: TGTGCCAGCAGCCGTGGCGGCCCGGGACGGAGCTATGGCTACACCTTC.

As concerns this clonotype: Possible read error: a much larger clone is one base away. The rearrangement joins TRBV4-2 to TRBJ1-4; no definite D call. The CDR3 length is 18 residues. The V gene lost 0 bases and the J gene lost 2 bases, with 16 bases spanning the gap. The germline V gene encodes CDR1 LGHNA and CDR2 YNFKEQ. CDR3 sequence: CASSQDAWASRTNEKLFF. CDR3 in DNA: TGTGCCAGCAGCCAAGATGCCTGGGCTTCCAGGACTAATGAAAAACTGTTTTTT.

About this clonotype itself: Its ends do not fully match the called genes, so a read error is possible. The genes are TRBV7-9 and TRBJ1-1; D not resolved. Germline CDR1 SEHNR, CDR2 FQNEAQ (reference sequence). This CDR3 has 13 residues. CDR3 protein: CASTLRVITEAFF. CDR3 DNA: TGTGCCAGCACCTTACGGGTGATCACTGAAGCTTTCTTT.